This T cell receptor beta chain is drawn from a study of T cell repertoires in cytomegalovirus infection. TCRdb ran MiXCR on the reads and lists one entry per CDR3 protein. The sample carries about 100,000 distinct CDR3 sequences, around 22% recorded once. Germline CDR1 MNHNS, CDR2 SASEGT. V lost 6 bases, J lost 2 bases, and 5 bases stayed unmatched. The CDR3 runs 14 residues. J is TRBJ2-3 and V is TRBV6-1, with 7 positions matching TRBD2. This TCR was sampled from a human donor in good health (CMV status not recorded). Some clones in this sample may be carry-over from other donors' samples. The sequenced sample was CD8+ T cells from PBMCs. Written as DNA, the CDR3 is TGTGCCAGCAGCACCGGGACTAACACAGATACGCAGTATTTT. Its protein product is CASSTGTNTDTQYF.